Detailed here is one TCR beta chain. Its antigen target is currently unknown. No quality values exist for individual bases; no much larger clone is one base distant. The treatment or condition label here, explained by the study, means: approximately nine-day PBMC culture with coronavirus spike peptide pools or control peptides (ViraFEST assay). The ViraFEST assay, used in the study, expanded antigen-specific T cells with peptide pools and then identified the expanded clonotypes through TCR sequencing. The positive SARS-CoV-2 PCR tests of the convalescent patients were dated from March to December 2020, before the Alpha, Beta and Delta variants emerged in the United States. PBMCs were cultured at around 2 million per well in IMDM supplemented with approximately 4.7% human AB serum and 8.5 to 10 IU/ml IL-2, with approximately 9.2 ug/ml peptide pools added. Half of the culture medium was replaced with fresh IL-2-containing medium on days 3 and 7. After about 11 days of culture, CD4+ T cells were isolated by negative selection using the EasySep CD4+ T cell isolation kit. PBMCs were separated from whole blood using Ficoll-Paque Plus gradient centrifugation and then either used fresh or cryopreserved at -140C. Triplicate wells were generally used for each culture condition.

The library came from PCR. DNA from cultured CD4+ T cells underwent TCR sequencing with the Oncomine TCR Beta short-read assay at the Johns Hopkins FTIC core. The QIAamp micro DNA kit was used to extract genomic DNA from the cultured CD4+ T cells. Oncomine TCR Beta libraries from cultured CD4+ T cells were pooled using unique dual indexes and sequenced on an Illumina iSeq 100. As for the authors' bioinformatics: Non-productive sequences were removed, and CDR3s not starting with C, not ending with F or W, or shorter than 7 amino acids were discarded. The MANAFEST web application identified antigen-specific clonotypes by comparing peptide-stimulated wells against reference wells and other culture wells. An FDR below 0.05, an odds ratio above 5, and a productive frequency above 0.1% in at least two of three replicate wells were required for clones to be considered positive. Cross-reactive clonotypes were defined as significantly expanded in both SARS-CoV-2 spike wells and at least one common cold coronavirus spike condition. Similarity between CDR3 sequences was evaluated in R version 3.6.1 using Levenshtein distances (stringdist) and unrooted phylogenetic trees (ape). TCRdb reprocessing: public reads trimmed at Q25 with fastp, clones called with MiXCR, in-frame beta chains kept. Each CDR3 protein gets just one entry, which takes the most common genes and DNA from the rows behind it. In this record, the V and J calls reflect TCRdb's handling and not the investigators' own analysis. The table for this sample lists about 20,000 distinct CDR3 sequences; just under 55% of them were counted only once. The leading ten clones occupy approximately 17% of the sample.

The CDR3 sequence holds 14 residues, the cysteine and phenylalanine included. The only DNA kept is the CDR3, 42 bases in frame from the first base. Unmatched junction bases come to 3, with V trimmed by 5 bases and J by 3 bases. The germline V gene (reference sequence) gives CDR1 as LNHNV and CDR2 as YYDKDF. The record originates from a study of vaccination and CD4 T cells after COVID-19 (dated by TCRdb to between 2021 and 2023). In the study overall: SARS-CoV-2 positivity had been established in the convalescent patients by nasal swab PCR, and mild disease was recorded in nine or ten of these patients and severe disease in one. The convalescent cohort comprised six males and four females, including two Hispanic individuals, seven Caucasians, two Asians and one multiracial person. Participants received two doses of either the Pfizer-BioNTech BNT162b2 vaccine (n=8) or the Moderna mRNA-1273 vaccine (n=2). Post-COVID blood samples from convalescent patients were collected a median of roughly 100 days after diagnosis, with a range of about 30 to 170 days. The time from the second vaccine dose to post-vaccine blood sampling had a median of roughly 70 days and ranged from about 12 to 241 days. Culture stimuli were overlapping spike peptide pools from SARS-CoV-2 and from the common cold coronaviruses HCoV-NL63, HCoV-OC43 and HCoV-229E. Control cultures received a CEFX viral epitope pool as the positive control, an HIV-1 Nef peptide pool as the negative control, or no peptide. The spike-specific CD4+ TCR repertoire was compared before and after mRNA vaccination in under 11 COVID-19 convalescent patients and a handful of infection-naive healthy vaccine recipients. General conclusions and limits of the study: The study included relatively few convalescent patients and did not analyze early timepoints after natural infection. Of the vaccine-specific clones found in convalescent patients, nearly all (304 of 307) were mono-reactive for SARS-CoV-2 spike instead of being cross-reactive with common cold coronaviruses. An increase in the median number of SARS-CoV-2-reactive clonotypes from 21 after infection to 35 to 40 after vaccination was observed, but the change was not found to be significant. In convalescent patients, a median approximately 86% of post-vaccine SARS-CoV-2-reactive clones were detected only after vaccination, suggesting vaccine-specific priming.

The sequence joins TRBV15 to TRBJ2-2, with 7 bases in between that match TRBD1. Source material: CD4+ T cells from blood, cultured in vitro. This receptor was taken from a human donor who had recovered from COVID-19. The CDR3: CATSRQGYTGELFF. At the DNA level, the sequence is TGTGCCACCAGCCGACAGGGATACACCGGGGAGCTGTTTTTT.